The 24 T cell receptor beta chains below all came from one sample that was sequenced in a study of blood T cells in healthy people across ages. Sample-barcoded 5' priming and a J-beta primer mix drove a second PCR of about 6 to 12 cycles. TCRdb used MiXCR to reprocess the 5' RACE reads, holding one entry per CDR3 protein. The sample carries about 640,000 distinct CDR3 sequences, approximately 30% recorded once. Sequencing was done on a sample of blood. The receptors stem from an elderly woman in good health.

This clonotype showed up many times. This CDR3 is CASSQTSSYGYTF. In nucleotides, the CDR3 is TGTGCCAGCAGCCAAACGAGTAGCTATGGCTACACCTTC. The V call is TRBV12-3 or TRBV12-4, the J call TRBJ1-2; D remains ambiguous. The CDR3 has 13 residues. With 6 bases removed from V and 4 bases from J, the gap between germline ends came to 12 bases.

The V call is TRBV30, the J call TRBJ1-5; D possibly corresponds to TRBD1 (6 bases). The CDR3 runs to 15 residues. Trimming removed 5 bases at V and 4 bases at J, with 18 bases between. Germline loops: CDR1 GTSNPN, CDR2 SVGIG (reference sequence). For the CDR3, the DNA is TGTGCCTGGGGCCGTAAACAGGGAGGGAATCAGCCCCAGCATTTT. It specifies CAWGRKQGGNQPQHF.

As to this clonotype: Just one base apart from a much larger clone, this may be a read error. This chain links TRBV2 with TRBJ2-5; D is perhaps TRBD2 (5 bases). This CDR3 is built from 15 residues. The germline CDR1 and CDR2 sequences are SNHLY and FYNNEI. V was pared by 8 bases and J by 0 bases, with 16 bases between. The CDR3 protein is CASSLESGYQETQYF. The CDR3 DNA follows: TGTGCCAGCTCCCTTGAGTCGGGGTACCAAGAGACCCAGTACTTC.

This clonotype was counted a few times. The CDR3: CASSIISLMGQPQHF. The DNA for the CDR3 is TGTGCCAGCAGCATTATAAGTTTGATGGGTCAGCCCCAGCATTTT. The chain combines TRBV2 with TRBJ1-5, with unresolved D. In germline, CDR1 is SNHLY, CDR2 FYNNEI. V lost 6 bases and J 6 bases, leaving 18 bases between the germline ends. This CDR3 comprises 15 residues.

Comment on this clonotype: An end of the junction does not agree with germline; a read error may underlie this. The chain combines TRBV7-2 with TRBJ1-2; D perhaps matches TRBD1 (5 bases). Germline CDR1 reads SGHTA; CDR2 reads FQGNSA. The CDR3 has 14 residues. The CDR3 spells CAGSLPDPGAGYTF. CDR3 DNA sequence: TGTGCCGGCAGCTTACCTGATCCCGGGGCTGGCTACACCTTC.

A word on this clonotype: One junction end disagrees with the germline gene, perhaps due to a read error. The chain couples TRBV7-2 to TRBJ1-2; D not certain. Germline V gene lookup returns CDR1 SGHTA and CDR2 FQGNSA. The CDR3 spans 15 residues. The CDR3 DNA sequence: TGTGCCAACAGCTTAGAACGTAGCGGATCATATGGCTACACCTTC. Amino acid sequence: CANSLERSGSYGYTF.

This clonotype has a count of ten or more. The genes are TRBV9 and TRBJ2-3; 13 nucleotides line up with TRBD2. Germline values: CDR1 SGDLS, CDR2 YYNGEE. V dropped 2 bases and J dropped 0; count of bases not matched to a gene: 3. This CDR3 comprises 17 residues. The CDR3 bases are TGTGCCAGCAGCGTCCGACTAGCGGGGGGTAGCACAGATACGCAGTATTTT. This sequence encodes CASSVRLAGGSTDTQYF.

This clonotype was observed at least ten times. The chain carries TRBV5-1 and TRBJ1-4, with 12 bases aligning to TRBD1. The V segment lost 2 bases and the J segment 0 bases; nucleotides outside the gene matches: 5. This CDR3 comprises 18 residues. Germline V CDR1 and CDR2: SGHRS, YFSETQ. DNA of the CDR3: TGCGCCAGCAGCTTTTCTGGGACAGGGGGCTCAACTAATGAAAAACTGTTTTTT. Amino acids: CASSFSGTGGSTNEKLFF.

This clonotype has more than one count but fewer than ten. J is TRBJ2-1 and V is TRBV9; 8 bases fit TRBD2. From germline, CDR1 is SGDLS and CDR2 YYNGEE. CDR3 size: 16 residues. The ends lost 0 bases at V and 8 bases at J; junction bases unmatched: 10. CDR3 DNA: TGTGCCAGCAGCGTAGATCTGCGGGGGGATTGGGATGAGCAGTTCTTC. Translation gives CASSVDLRGDWDEQFF.

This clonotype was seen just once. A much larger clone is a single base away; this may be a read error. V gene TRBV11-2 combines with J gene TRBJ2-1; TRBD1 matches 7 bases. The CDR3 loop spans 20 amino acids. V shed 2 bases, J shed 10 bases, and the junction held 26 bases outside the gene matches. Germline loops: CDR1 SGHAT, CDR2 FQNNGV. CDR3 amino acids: CASSLPPTPLTGLSSYEQFF. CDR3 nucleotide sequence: TGTGCCAGCAGCTTACCACCGACTCCCCTGACAGGGCTTAGCTCCTACGAGCAGTTCTTC.

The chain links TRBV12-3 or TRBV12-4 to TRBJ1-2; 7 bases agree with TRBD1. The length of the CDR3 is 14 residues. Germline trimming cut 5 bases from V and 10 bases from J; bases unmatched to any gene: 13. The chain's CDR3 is CASSPGPRGGDYTF. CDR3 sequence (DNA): TGTGCCAGCAGTCCCGGCCCCAGGGGGGGTGACTACACCTTC.

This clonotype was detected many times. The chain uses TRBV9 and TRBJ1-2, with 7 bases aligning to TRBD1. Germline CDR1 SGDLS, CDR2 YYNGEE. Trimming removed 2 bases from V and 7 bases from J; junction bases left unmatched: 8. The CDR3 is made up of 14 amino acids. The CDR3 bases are TGTGCCAGCAGCGTGGCGACAGGGAGTAGTGGCTACACCTTC. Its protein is CASSVATGSSGYTF.

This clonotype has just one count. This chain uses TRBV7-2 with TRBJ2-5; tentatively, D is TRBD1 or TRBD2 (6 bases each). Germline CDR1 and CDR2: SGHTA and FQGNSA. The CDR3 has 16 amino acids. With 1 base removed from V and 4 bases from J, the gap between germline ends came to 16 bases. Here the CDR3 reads CASSLGGALLRETQYF. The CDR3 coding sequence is TGTGCCAGCAGCTTAGGGGGGGCGCTTTTGAGAGAGACCCAGTACTTC.

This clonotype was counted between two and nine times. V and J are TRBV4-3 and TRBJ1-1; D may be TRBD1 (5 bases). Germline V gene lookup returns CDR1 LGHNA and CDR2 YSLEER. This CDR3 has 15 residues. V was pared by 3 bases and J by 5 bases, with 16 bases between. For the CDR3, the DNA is TGCGCCAGCAGCCAGGACTTAGACAGTGGGACTGAAGCTTTCTTT. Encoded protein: CASSQDLDSGTEAFF.

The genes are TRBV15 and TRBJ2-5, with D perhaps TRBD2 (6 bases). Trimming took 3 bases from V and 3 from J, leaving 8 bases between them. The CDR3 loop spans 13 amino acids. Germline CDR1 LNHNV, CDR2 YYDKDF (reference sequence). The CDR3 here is CATSRRGEETQYF. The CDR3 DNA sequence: TGTGCCACCAGCAGGCGGGGCGAAGAGACCCAGTACTTC.

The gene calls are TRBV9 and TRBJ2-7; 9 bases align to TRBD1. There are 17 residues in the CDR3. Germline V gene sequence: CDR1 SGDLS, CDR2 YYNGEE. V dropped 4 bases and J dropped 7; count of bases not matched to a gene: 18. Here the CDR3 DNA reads TGTGCCAGCAGCTTATACAGGGGGCCTTCCTCCAACAATGAGCAGTACTTC. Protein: CASSLYRGPSSNNEQYF.

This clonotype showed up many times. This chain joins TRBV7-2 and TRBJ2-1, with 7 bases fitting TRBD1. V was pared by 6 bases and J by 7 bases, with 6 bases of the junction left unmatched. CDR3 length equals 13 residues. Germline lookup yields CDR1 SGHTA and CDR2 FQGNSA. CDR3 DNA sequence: TGTGCCAGCAGTACAGGGGTTGGGAATGAGCAGTTCTTC. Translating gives CASSTGVGNEQFF.

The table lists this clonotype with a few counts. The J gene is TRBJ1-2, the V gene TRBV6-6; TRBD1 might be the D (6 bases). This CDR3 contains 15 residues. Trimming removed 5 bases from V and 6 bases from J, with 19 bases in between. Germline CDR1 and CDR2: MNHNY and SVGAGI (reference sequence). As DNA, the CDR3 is TGTGCCAGCAGTCTTCGGACAGAGAGCTCTGATGGCTACACCTTC. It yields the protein CASSLRTESSDGYTF.

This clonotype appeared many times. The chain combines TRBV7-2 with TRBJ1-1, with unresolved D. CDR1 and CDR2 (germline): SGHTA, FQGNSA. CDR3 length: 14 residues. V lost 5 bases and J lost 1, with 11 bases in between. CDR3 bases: TGTGCCAGCAGCCCCCAGGTCGCGAACACTGAAGCTTTCTTT. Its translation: CASSPQVANTEAFF.

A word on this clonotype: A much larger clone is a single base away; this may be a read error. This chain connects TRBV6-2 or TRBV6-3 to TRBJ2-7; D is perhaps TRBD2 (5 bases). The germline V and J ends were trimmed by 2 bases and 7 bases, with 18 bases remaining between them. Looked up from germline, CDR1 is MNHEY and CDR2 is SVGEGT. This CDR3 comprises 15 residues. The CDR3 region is CASSYAGPSRSEQYF. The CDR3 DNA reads TGTGCCAGCAGTTACGCGGGCCCTTCCAGATCGGAGCAGTACTTC.

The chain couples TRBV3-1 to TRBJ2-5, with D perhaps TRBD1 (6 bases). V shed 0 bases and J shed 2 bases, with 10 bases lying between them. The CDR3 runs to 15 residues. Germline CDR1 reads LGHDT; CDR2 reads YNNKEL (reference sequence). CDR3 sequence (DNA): TGTGCCAGCAGCCAAGAGGGGGCGTTACAAGAGACCCAGTACTTC. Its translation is CASSQEGALQETQYF.

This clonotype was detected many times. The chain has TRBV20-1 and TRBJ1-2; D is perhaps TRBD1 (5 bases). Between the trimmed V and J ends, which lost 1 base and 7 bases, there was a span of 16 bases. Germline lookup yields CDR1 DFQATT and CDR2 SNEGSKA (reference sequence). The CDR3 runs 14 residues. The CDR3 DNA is TGCAGTGCTAGAGTTACACAGGATTTAAGTGGCTACACCTTC. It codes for CSARVTQDLSGYTF.

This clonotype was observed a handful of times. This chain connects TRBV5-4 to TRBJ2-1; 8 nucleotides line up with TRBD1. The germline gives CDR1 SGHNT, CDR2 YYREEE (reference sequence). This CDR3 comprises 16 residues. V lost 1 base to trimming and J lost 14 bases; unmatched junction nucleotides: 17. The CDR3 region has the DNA TGTGCCAGCAGCTTGTTTTTTCAGGGGGCGCAGAAGGCAAAGTTCTTC. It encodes CASSLFFQGAQKAKFF.

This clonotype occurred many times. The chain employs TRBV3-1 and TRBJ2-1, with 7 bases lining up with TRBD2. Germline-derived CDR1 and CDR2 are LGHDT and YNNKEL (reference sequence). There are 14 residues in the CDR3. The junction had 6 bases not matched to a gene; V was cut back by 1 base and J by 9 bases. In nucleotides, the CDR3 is TGTGCCAGCAGCCAAGTTTCGACTAGCAGTGAGCAGTTCTTC. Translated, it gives CASSQVSTSSEQFF.